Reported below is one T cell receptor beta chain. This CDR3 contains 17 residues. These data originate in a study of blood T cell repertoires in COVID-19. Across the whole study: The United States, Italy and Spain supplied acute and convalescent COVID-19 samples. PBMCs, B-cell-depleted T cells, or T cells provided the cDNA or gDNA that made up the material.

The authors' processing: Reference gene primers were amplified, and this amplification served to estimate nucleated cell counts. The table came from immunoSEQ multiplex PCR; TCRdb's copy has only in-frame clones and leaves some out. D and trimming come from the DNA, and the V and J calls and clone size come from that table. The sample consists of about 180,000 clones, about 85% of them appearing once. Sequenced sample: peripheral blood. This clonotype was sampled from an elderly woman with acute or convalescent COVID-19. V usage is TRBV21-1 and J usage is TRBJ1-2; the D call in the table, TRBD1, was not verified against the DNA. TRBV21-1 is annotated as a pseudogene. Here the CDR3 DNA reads TGTGCCAGCAGCAAAAGGGAAACAGGGGGCTATAACTATGGCTACACCTTC. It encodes CASSKRETGGYNYGYTF.